This T cell receptor (beta chain) was recovered during a study of blood T cell repertoires in COVID-19. This clone came up a few times. The data were produced by immunoSEQ multiplex PCR, yet TCRdb's version contains in-frame clones alone and is incomplete. Of 300,000 to 450,000 clones in the sample, more than 80% were seen once. Germline assignment: CDR1 SQVTM and CDR2 ANQGSEA. The V and J ends lost 6 bases and 9 bases respectively, with 21 bases between them. This CDR3 is built from 14 residues. The sequence was collected from a man aged 18 to 30 who had recovered from COVID-19. Source material: PBMCs or T cells enriched from blood (not recorded which). The rearrangement joins TRBV29-1 to TRBJ2-1, with D possibly TRBD1 on 5 matching bases. As DNA, the CDR3 is TGCAGCGTACGAAGGGGTTTTGAAGGCGGTGAGCAGTTCTTC. This sequence encodes CSVRRGFEGGEQFF.